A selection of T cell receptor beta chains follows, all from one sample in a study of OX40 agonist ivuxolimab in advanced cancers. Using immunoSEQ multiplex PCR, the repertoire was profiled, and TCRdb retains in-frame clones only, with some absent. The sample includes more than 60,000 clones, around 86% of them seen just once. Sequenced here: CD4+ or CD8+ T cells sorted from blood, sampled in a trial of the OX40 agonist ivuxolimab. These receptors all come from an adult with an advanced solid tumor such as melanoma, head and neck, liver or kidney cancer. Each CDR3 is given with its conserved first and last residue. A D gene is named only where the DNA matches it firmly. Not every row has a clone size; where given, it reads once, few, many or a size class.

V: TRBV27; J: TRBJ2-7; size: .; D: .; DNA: TGTGCCAGCAGTTTACGGGCGCCCTACGAGCAGTACTTC; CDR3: CASSLRAPYEQYF
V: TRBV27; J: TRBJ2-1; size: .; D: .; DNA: TGTGCCAGCAGTTCTACAGGGATAGAGCAGTTCTTC; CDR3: CASSSTGIEQFF
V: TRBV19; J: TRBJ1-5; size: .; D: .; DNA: TGTGCCAGTAGATCGGTGGGTTCGGGCAATCAGCCCCAGCATTTT; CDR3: CASRSVGSGNQPQHF
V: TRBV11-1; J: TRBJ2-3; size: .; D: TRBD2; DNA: TGTGCCAGCAGCACTAGCGGGGGGGCCGGGACAGATACGCAGTATTTT; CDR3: CASSTSGGAGTDTQYF
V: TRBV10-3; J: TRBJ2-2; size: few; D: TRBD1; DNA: TGTGCCATCAGTGAGGGACAGGGTACGAACACCGGGGAGCTGTTTTTT; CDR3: CAISEGQGTNTGELFF
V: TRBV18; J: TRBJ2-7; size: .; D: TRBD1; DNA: TGTGCCAGCTCACCAGGGACAGGGGGGAGATACGAGCAGTACTTC; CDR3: CASSPGTGGRYEQYF
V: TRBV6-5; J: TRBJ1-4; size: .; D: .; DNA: TGTGCCAGCTCTCGGGGGGTTAATGAAAAACTGTTTTTT; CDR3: CASSRGVNEKLFF
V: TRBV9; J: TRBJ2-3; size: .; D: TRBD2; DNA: TGTGCCAGCAAGAGACTAGCGGGGCCAGATACGCAGTATTTT; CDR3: CASKRLAGPDTQYF
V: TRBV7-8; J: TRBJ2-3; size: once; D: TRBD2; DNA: TGTGCCAGCAGCACCCGGGGGGGCCGAGGCACAGATACGCAGTATTTT; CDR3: CASSTRGGRGTDTQYF
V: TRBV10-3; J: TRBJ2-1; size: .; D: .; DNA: TGTGCCATCAGTCCACCGGGGCCCCGCTCCTACAATGAGCAGTTCTTC; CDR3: CAISPPGPRSYNEQFF
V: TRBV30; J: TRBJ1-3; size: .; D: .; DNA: TGTGCCTGGAACCCACTGACAGATTCTGGAAACACCATATATTTT; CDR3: CAWNPLTDSGNTIYF
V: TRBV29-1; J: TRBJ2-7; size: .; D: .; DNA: TGCAGCGTTAGGACAGAAAACTACGAGCAGTACTTC; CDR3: CSVRTENYEQYF
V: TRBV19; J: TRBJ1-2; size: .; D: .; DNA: TGTGCCAGTAGTCCTAACTATGGCTACACCTTC; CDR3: CASSPNYGYTF
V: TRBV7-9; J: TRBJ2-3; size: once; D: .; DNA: TGTGCCAGCGTGGTGGCCGCAGATACGCAGTATTTT; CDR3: CASVVAADTQYF
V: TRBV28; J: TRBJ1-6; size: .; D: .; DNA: TGTGCCAGCAGTTCCCCGGGGCTAGGAGGGAATTCACCCCTCCACTTT; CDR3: CASSSPGLGGNSPLHF
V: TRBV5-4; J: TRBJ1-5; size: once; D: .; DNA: TGTGCCAGCAGCTTAAGGGCGGTCCGGGGCCTAACCATCAATCAGCCCCAGCATTTT; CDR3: CASSLRAVRGLTINQPQHF
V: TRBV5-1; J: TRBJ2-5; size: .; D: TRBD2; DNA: TGCGCCAGCAGCGGGGGACTACGGGAGACCCAGTACTTC; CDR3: CASSGGLRETQYF
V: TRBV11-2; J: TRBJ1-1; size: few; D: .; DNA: TGTGCCAGCAGCTACAATAGGGAAACTGAAGCTTTCTTT; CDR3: CASSYNRETEAFF
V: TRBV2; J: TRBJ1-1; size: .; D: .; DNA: TGTGCCAGTTGCAGCGGTGGGGTGAACACTGAAGCTTTCTTT; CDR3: CASCSGGVNTEAFF
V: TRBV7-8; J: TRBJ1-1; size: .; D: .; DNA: TGTGCCAGCAGCTTTAACGGCGGCACTGAAGCTTTCTTT; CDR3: CASSFNGGTEAFF
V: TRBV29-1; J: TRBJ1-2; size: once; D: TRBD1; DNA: TGCAGCGTGAACCGGGACAGGCTCTATGGCTACACCTTC; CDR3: CSVNRDRLYGYTF
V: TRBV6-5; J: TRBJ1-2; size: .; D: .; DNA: TGTGCCAGCAGTTACTCCGCGGGCGTAGATGGCTACACCTTC; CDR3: CASSYSAGVDGYTF
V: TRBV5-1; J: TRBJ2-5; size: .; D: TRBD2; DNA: TGCGCCAGCAGCTTATATAGCGGGGGGGACCAAGAGACCCAGTACTTC; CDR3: CASSLYSGGDQETQYF
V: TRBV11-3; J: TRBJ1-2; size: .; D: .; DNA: TGTGCCAGCAGCTTGGGTGGTACAGCTATCGTCTATGGCTACACCTTC; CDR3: CASSLGGTAIVYGYTF
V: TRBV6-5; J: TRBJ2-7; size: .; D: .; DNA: TGTGCCAGCAGTTACTCGTTTTCCAGGTCCTACGAGCAGTACTTC; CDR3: CASSYSFSRSYEQYF
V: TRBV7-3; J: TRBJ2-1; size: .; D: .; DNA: TGTGCCAGCAGCGGAGAAGGTAGGGAGCAGTTCTTC; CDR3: CASSGEGREQFF
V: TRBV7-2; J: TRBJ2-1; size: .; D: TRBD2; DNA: TGTGCCAGCGTGGGACTAGCGTATGAGCAGTTCTTC; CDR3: CASVGLAYEQFF
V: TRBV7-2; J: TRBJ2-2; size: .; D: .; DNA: TGTGCCAGCAGCTCTATCAACGGGGAGCTGTTTTTT; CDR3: CASSSINGELFF
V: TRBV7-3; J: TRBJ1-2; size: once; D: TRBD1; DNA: TGTGCCAGCAGCTTAGAGGCCGGGACAGGGATGGCGGTTGGCTACACCTTC; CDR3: CASSLEAGTGMAVGYTF
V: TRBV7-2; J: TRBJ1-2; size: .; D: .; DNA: TGTGCCAGCAGCTTCTCAATGGGCGCGAACTATGGCTACACCTTC; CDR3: CASSFSMGANYGYTF
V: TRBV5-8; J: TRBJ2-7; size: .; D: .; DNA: TGTGCCAGCAGCTTCATGCCAGCAGGAGACTACGAGCAGTACTTC; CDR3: CASSFMPAGDYEQYF
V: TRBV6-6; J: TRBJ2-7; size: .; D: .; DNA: TGTGCCAGCAGTTCTGGTGACAGCGCACTCGGGCAGTACTTC; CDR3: CASSSGDSALGQYF
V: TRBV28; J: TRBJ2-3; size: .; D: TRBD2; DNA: TGTGCCAGCAGTTTCCCAAAGCTAGCGGGGGGGGAGATGCCAGATACGCAGTATTTT; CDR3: CASSFPKLAGGEMPDTQYF
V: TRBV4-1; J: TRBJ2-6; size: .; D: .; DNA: TGCGCCAGCAGCCAAGGGAGGGTAGGGGCCAACGTCCTGACTTTC; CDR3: CASSQGRVGANVLTF
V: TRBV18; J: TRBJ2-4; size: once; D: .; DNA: TGTGCCAGCTCACCAGGGTCGGGGTCCCAAGCAGCCGTAAAAAACATTCAGTACTTC; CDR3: CASSPGSGSQAAVKNIQYF
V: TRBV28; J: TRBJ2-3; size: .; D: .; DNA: TGTGCCAGCAGGCCGACCCACCATACGCAGTATTTT; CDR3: CASRPTHHTQYF
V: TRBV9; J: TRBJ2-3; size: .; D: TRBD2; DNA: TGTGCCTCGGGGGGAGGGCGAAGCACAGATACGCAGTATTTT; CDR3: CASGGGRSTDTQYF
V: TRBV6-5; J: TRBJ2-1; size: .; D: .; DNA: TGTGCCAGCAGTCCGAGGACGGTGTACAATGAGCAGTTCTTC; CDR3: CASSPRTVYNEQFF
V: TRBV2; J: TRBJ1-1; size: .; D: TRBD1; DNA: TGTGCCAGCAGTGAACTGAGACAGGGAAGCACTGAAGCTTTCTTT; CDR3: CASSELRQGSTEAFF
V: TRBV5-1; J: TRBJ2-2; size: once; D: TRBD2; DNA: TGCGCCAGCAGCCCCACCCTCAGCGGGGGGGCGACCGGGGAGCTGTTTTTT; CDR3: CASSPTLSGGATGELFF
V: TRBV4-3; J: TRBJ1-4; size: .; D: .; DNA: TGCGCCAGCAGCCTGATCGGGGAAGAAAAACTGTTTTTT; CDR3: CASSLIGEEKLFF
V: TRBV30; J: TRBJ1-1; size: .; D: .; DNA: TGTGCCTGTTTAATGGGACAGAACACTGAAGCTTTCTTT; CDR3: CACLMGQNTEAFF